This T cell receptor (beta chain) was profiled in a study of cytomegalovirus exposure and HLA in healthy donors. Study-level points and caveats: Reports showed the classifier diagnosing cytomegalovirus status with high specificity and sensitivity.

Produced via immunoSEQ multiplex PCR; TCRdb's table is partial and in-frame only. The sample has about 140,000 clones; about 87% are singletons. The donors were in the roughly 120-subject validation cohort, distinct from the approximately 670-subject first cohort. Notes on this clone: Its specificity is unknown.

CDR1 and CDR2 (germline): SGHRS, YFSETQ. This CDR3 region has 14 residues. The germline V and J ends were trimmed by 0 bases and 2 bases, with 8 bases remaining between them. The chain recombines TRBV5-1 with TRBJ2-5; D ambiguous. The receptor comes from a man between 18 and 35 years old in good health and CMV-seropositive. Sequenced: PBMCs. CDR3: CASSLDAGQETQYF. The CDR3 coding sequence is TGCGCCAGCAGCTTGGACGCAGGACAAGAGACCCAGTACTTC.